This T cell receptor (beta chain) was sequenced during a study of blood T cell repertoires in COVID-19. Study-level information: The United States, Italy and Spain provided the acute and convalescent COVID-19 samples. Sample material is recorded as cDNA or gDNA derived from T cells, B-cell-depleted T cells, or PBMCs.

This clone was seen only once. Study processing details: Amplified reference gene primers provided the basis for estimating nucleated cell counts. The method was immunoSEQ multiplex PCR; TCRdb's version includes in-frame clones alone and lacks a portion of them. That table is the source of V, J and clone size, and D and trimming were worked out from the DNA. The sample includes roughly 60,000 clones, around 83% of them seen just once. The TCR was taken from a woman over 75 with acute or convalescent COVID-19. Sequencing input: peripheral blood.

The CDR3 coding sequence is TGTGCCATCAGTGAGTCGGGACTAGCCGGCGGGGAGCTGTTTTTT. Translating gives CAISESGLAGGELFF. V is TRBV10-3 and J is TRBJ2-2, with 9 bases fitting TRBD2. CDR1 and CDR2 from the germline V gene are ENHRY and SYGVKD. CDR3 size: 15 residues. V gave up 0 bases and J gave up 7 bases; unmatched junction bases: 3.